This is a list of T cell receptor beta chains from one sample in a study of blood T cell repertoires in COVID-19. Using immunoSEQ multiplex PCR, the repertoire was profiled, and TCRdb retains in-frame clones only, with some absent. The repertoire consists of roughly 250,000 clones, with 85% to 90% occurring once and the leading ten covering around 3.5%. The sample taken for sequencing was peripheral blood. The source of these receptors is a woman in her thirties or forties with acute or convalescent COVID-19. CDR3s include the opening cysteine and the closing phenylalanine or tryptophan. The order of the fields is clone size, V gene, D gene, CDR3 protein. D genes are given only for firm matches. Expanded clones get a size class; other rows say once, few or many, or leave the size out.

clone size: -; V gene: TRBV30; D gene: TRBD1; CDR3 protein: CAWSLTLKDRVLDGYTF
clone size: few; V gene: TRBV4-2; D gene: TRBD2; CDR3 protein: CASSQGRSGGSDTQYF
clone size: -; V gene: TRBV7-9; D gene: TRBD1; CDR3 protein: CASSLWTGSIVREAFF
clone size: -; V gene: TRBV3-1/TRBV3-2; D gene: -; CDR3 protein: CASSDTGRAGTGELFF
clone size: -; V gene: TRBV3-1/TRBV3-2; D gene: TRBD2; CDR3 protein: CASSPAGRETQYF
clone size: -; V gene: TRBV29-1; D gene: -; CDR3 protein: CSVEIGRGVDGYTF
clone size: -; V gene: TRBV7-6; D gene: -; CDR3 protein: CASSLVRGTDTQYF
clone size: -; V gene: TRBV6-5; D gene: TRBD1; CDR3 protein: CASTPGQIYGYTF
clone size: -; V gene: TRBV29-1; D gene: -; CDR3 protein: CSVGGEGQPQHF
clone size: -; V gene: TRBV15; D gene: TRBD1; CDR3 protein: CATSRDRGQGNGGELFF
clone size: -; V gene: TRBV12-2; D gene: -; CDR3 protein: CASRLVGGVDNDYTF
clone size: -; V gene: TRBV18; D gene: -; CDR3 protein: CASLPSPEATEAFF
clone size: once; V gene: TRBV24-1; D gene: TRBD1; CDR3 protein: CAISDSATGYQPQHF
clone size: -; V gene: TRBV2; D gene: -; CDR3 protein: CASSETQGNTEAFF
clone size: -; V gene: TRBV7-2; D gene: TRBD2; CDR3 protein: CASSSRLAGLLSYNEQFF
clone size: -; V gene: TRBV9; D gene: -; CDR3 protein: CASSSSSPDIQYF
clone size: -; V gene: TRBV7-2; D gene: -; CDR3 protein: CASSLDGSSGNTIYF
clone size: -; V gene: TRBV7-2; D gene: TRBD2; CDR3 protein: CASSFRGGALFSDTQYF
clone size: -; V gene: TRBV4-1; D gene: TRBD2; CDR3 protein: CASSQEVPVGLANTGELFF
clone size: -; V gene: TRBV9; D gene: -; CDR3 protein: CASSVGGLNFGYTF
clone size: -; V gene: TRBV5-5; D gene: -; CDR3 protein: CASSLGQDTQYF
clone size: -; V gene: TRBV5-5; D gene: -; CDR3 protein: CASSLYSSGNTIYF
clone size: once; V gene: TRBV5-6; D gene: TRBD2; CDR3 protein: CASSNGLAKTDTQYF
clone size: -; V gene: TRBV7-9; D gene: -; CDR3 protein: CASSPQGNYGYTF
clone size: -; V gene: TRBV4-1; D gene: -; CDR3 protein: CASSQARPGTAVSFQYF
clone size: -; V gene: TRBV19; D gene: -; CDR3 protein: CASTRVWENTEAFF
clone size: -; V gene: TRBV5-1; D gene: -; CDR3 protein: CASSLLTSTDTQYF
clone size: -; V gene: TRBV11-2; D gene: TRBD1; CDR3 protein: CASSLSLGQGRGYTF
clone size: -; V gene: TRBV10-1; D gene: -; CDR3 protein: CASSENRVDGYTF
clone size: -; V gene: TRBV20-1; D gene: TRBD2; CDR3 protein: CSSSSGGKETQYF
clone size: -; V gene: TRBV2; D gene: -; CDR3 protein: CASSEGGTFQPQHF
clone size: -; V gene: TRBV10-3; D gene: -; CDR3 protein: CAISESLGHNQPQHF
clone size: -; V gene: TRBV2; D gene: TRBD1; CDR3 protein: CASRGTVGNTIYF
clone size: once; V gene: TRBV30; D gene: -; CDR3 protein: CACGLGNTIYF
clone size: -; V gene: TRBV27; D gene: -; CDR3 protein: CASRTAKGTGNTIYF
clone size: -; V gene: TRBV10-3; D gene: TRBD1; CDR3 protein: CAIRGETGVQHF
clone size: -; V gene: TRBV6-9; D gene: -; CDR3 protein: CASSSYQPQHF
clone size: few; V gene: TRBV19; D gene: -; CDR3 protein: CASSIPLRGANTEAFF
clone size: -; V gene: TRBV10-3; D gene: TRBD2; CDR3 protein: CAISPTRLADYQETQYF
clone size: -; V gene: TRBV20-1; D gene: -; CDR3 protein: CSAKAGLEPFF
clone size: -; V gene: TRBV28; D gene: TRBD1; CDR3 protein: CASSPHTGGGEKLFF
clone size: -; V gene: TRBV19; D gene: TRBD2; CDR3 protein: CASRSTGGAYNEQFF
clone size: -; V gene: TRBV24-1; D gene: -; CDR3 protein: CATSDSGGLNTEAFF
clone size: -; V gene: TRBV7-9; D gene: TRBD1; CDR3 protein: CASSLTGGGSNQPQHF
clone size: once; V gene: TRBV5-1; D gene: TRBD1; CDR3 protein: CASSFTQGYTEAFF
clone size: -; V gene: TRBV9; D gene: -; CDR3 protein: CASSGEYGVAYNEQFF
clone size: -; V gene: TRBV19; D gene: -; CDR3 protein: CASSIDVGAASNQPQHF
clone size: -; V gene: TRBV4-2; D gene: -; CDR3 protein: CASSPQAGLGNTIYF
clone size: -; V gene: TRBV4-2; D gene: TRBD2; CDR3 protein: CASSQGGTSGEYNEQFF
clone size: -; V gene: TRBV29-1; D gene: -; CDR3 protein: CSVEFWGRSNYGYTF